A selection of T cell receptor beta chains follows, all from one sample in a study of cytomegalovirus exposure and HLA in healthy donors. Assay used: immunoSEQ multiplex PCR; TCRdb lists only in-frame clones, some missing. The sample holds about 140,000 clones, around 88% seen once. Specimen: PBMCs. The receptors come from a woman under 30 in good health and CMV-seropositive. The conserved cysteine and the conserved F or W are not part of the CDR3 here. The listing skips clone size in some rows; elsewhere it reads once, few, many or a size class.

v_gene: TRBV9; abundance: -; j_gene: TRBJ1-3; CDR3aa: ASSPGVGNTIY
v_gene: TRBV30; abundance: -; j_gene: TRBJ1-6; CDR3aa: AWSVGGRDSPLH
v_gene: TRBV27; abundance: -; j_gene: TRBJ1-2; CDR3aa: ASSSRDSPRGTNYGYT
v_gene: TRBV18; abundance: once; j_gene: TRBJ2-7; CDR3aa: ASSPPSGGTYEQY
v_gene: TRBV2; abundance: -; j_gene: TRBJ2-7; CDR3aa: ASREASGGYEQY
v_gene: TRBV15; abundance: -; j_gene: TRBJ2-1; CDR3aa: ATSRDRGIYNNEQF
v_gene: TRBV9; abundance: -; j_gene: TRBJ1-2; CDR3aa: ASSVVTDYGYT
v_gene: TRBV4-1; abundance: -; j_gene: TRBJ2-7; CDR3aa: ASSQTSGTTYEQY
v_gene: TRBV19; abundance: -; j_gene: TRBJ1-1; CDR3aa: ASSIVGPRAEAF
v_gene: TRBV30; abundance: -; j_gene: TRBJ1-1; CDR3aa: AWSVLKNTEAF
v_gene: TRBV7-3; abundance: -; j_gene: TRBJ2-2; CDR3aa: ASSPMGRPNTGELF
v_gene: TRBV5-1; abundance: -; j_gene: TRBJ1-2; CDR3aa: ASSFSGRANYGYT
v_gene: TRBV2; abundance: once; j_gene: TRBJ1-5; CDR3aa: ASSEAEVLGPQH
v_gene: TRBV7-8; abundance: -; j_gene: TRBJ1-5; CDR3aa: ASSLVWQGNQPQH
v_gene: TRBV10-2; abundance: once; j_gene: TRBJ1-5; CDR3aa: ASSWDRYLNQPQH
v_gene: TRBV28; abundance: -; j_gene: TRBJ1-1; CDR3aa: ASSLEPTAEAF
v_gene: TRBV6-5; abundance: -; j_gene: TRBJ2-7; CDR3aa: ASSSTTGVYEQY
v_gene: TRBV25-1; abundance: -; j_gene: TRBJ2-7; CDR3aa: ASSDPSASYEQY
v_gene: TRBV29-1; abundance: -; j_gene: TRBJ1-1; CDR3aa: SVKGLMNTEAF
v_gene: TRBV7-3; abundance: -; j_gene: TRBJ2-3; CDR3aa: ASSPLNTDTQY
v_gene: TRBV28; abundance: once; j_gene: TRBJ2-2; CDR3aa: ASSTPGQSWELF
v_gene: TRBV28; abundance: -; j_gene: TRBJ2-1; CDR3aa: ASSPWDSLNEQF
v_gene: TRBV4-2; abundance: -; j_gene: TRBJ1-2; CDR3aa: ASSQARGSAYGYT
v_gene: TRBV9; abundance: -; j_gene: TRBJ1-1; CDR3aa: ASSFRESDTEAF
v_gene: TRBV2; abundance: -; j_gene: TRBJ1-5; CDR3aa: ASSRRDNQPQH
v_gene: TRBV4-3; abundance: once; j_gene: TRBJ1-2; CDR3aa: ASSAETGALGGYT
v_gene: TRBV12-5; abundance: -; j_gene: TRBJ1-1; CDR3aa: ASGHRESTEAF
v_gene: TRBV6-1; abundance: -; j_gene: TRBJ1-1; CDR3aa: ASRWGGVEAF
v_gene: TRBV5-1; abundance: -; j_gene: TRBJ2-3; CDR3aa: ASVGLAGADTQY
v_gene: TRBV5-1; abundance: -; j_gene: TRBJ2-2; CDR3aa: ASSLVTGTGELF
v_gene: TRBV2; abundance: -; j_gene: TRBJ2-5; CDR3aa: ASSPGGETQY
v_gene: TRBV5-8; abundance: once; j_gene: TRBJ1-5; CDR3aa: ASSADGNSNQPQH
v_gene: TRBV6-5; abundance: -; j_gene: TRBJ2-7; CDR3aa: ASSSQPDRAYEQY
v_gene: TRBV2; abundance: -; j_gene: TRBJ1-3; CDR3aa: ASSMGQGYSGNTIY
v_gene: TRBV7-9; abundance: -; j_gene: TRBJ1-4; CDR3aa: ASSSRGGWDGSEKLF
v_gene: TRBV7-2; abundance: -; j_gene: TRBJ1-2; CDR3aa: ASSPQSYYGYT
v_gene: TRBV30; abundance: -; j_gene: TRBJ2-3; CDR3aa: AWSSGLAGLIRADTQY
v_gene: TRBV18; abundance: once; j_gene: TRBJ2-4; CDR3aa: ASSPTSENIQY
v_gene: TRBV6-1; abundance: -; j_gene: TRBJ1-1; CDR3aa: ASSESLALNTEAF
v_gene: TRBV7-2; abundance: -; j_gene: TRBJ2-3; CDR3aa: ASSLLGRLTDTQY
v_gene: TRBV7-3; abundance: -; j_gene: TRBJ2-3; CDR3aa: ASSPQGMGTDTQY
v_gene: TRBV25-1; abundance: -; j_gene: TRBJ1-1; CDR3aa: ASLGQGTEAF
v_gene: TRBV5-1; abundance: -; j_gene: TRBJ1-3; CDR3aa: ASSPNSGNTIY
v_gene: TRBV27; abundance: few; j_gene: TRBJ1-5; CDR3aa: ASSPVTGDLGPQH
v_gene: TRBV6-1; abundance: -; j_gene: TRBJ2-2; CDR3aa: ASSEGRGYTGELF
v_gene: TRBV28; abundance: few; j_gene: TRBJ2-1; CDR3aa: ASRGRDYNEQF
v_gene: TRBV5-6; abundance: -; j_gene: TRBJ2-7; CDR3aa: ASSATGGRQY
v_gene: TRBV19; abundance: -; j_gene: TRBJ2-1; CDR3aa: ASRTLAGRHNEQF
v_gene: TRBV14; abundance: -; j_gene: TRBJ2-3; CDR3aa: ASSQHYLAGVIDTQY
v_gene: TRBV7-8; abundance: -; j_gene: TRBJ2-3; CDR3aa: ASSRTGKDTQY
v_gene: TRBV5-6; abundance: -; j_gene: TRBJ1-6; CDR3aa: ASSLTGRLLN
v_gene: TRBV7-3; abundance: -; j_gene: TRBJ2-3; CDR3aa: ASSSDGARSDTQY
v_gene: TRBV19; abundance: -; j_gene: TRBJ2-2; CDR3aa: ASRGSGRAGTGELF
v_gene: TRBV7-9; abundance: -; j_gene: TRBJ2-7; CDR3aa: ASSLRQGALDEQY